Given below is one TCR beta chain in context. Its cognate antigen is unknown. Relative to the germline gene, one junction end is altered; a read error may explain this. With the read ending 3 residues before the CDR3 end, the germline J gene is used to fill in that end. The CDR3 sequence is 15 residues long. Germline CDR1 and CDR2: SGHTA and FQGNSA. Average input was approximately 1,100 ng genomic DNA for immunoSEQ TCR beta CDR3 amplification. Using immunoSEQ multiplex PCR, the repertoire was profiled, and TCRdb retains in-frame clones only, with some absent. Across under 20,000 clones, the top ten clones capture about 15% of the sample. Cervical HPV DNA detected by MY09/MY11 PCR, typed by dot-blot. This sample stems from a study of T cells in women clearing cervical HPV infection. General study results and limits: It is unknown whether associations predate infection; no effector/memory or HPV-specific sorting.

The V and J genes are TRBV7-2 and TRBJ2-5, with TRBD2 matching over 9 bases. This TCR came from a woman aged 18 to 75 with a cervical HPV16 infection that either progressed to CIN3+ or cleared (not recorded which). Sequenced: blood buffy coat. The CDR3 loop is CASSYAASGEETQYF. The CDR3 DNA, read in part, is TGTGCCAGCAGCTACGCTGCTAGCGGGGAAGAAACC. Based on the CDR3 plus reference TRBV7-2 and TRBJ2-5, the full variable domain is GAGVSQSPSNKVTEKGKDVELRCDPISGHTALYWYRQSLGQGLEFLIYFQGNSAPDKSGLPSDRFSAERTGGSVSTLTIQRTQQEDSAVYLCASSYAASGEETQYFGPGTRLLVL.